The next 16 T cell receptor beta chains were all read from a single sample in a study of blood T cell repertoires in COVID-19. Libraries were prepared by immunoSEQ multiplex PCR; TCRdb keeps only in-frame clonotypes and omits some of them. The sample includes about 400,000 clones, about 90% of them seen just once. Material: PBMCs or T cells enriched from blood (not recorded which). Receptor source: a woman in her 30s who had recovered from COVID-19.

The chain is built from TRBV4-1 and TRBJ2-3; TRBD2 matches 14 bases. There are 16 residues in the CDR3. The ends lost 6 bases at V and 6 bases at J; junction bases unmatched: 8. Germline CDR1 and CDR2: MGHRA and YSYEKL. CDR3 residues: CASSQPGLAGADTQYF. CDR3 sequence (DNA): TGCGCCAGCAGTCAACCGGGACTAGCGGGGGCCGATACGCAGTATTTT.

This chain uses TRBV19 with TRBJ2-7, with unresolved D. This CDR3 region has 14 residues. V was pared by 4 bases and J by 1 base, with 11 bases between. Germline assignment: CDR1 LNHDA and CDR2 SQIVND (reference sequence). CDR3 in amino acids: CASSRQALSYEQYF. Here the CDR3 DNA reads TGTGCCAGTAGTAGGCAGGCCTTATCCTACGAGCAGTACTTC.

The chain combines TRBV18 with TRBJ1-4; TRBD1 might be the D (5 bases). The CDR3 has 17 amino acids. CDR1 and CDR2 from the germline V gene are KGHSH and LQKENI. Trimming cost V 2 bases and J 0 bases, with 13 bases left between them. The CDR3 nucleotides read TGTGCCAGCTCACCATTGGGACTTTCTGCAACTAATGAAAAACTGTTTTTT. Protein: CASSPLGLSATNEKLFF. Full variable domain (outside the CDR3, taken from reference TRBV18 and TRBJ1-4): NAGVMQNPRHLVRRRGQEARLRCSPMKGHSHVYWYRQLPEEGLKFMVYLQKENIIDESGMPKERFSAEFPKEGPSILRIQQVVRGDSAAYFCASSPLGLSATNEKLFFGSGTQLSVL.

The genes are TRBV28 and TRBJ1-1, with TRBD1 matching 8 bases. Germline loops: CDR1 MDHEN, CDR2 SYDVKM. This CDR3 spans 17 amino acids. V gave up 6 bases and J gave up 4 bases; unmatched junction bases: 16. CDR3: CASRRQGLIVLTTEAFF. The CDR3 DNA reads TGTGCCAGCAGGAGACAGGGGTTAATTGTTTTGACCACTGAAGCTTTCTTT.

This chain joins TRBV27 and TRBJ2-1; TRBD1 agrees at 7 bases. The CDR3 loop spans 15 amino acids. The junction had 11 bases not matched to a gene; V was cut back by 8 bases and J by 4 bases. The germline gives CDR1 MNHEY, CDR2 SMNVEV (reference sequence). The CDR3 DNA sequence: TGTGCCAGCGCCACACGGGACAGACCTTACAATGAGCAGTTCTTC. This codes for CASATRDRPYNEQFF.

The V and J genes are TRBV28 and TRBJ1-5, with 9 bases identical to TRBD1. Trimming cost V 4 bases and J 3 bases; bases outside gene matches: 13. Germline V gene sequence: CDR1 MDHEN, CDR2 SYDVKM. This CDR3 comprises 18 residues. The CDR3: CASSSYLQGARINQPQHF. The DNA of the CDR3 is TGTGCCAGCAGTTCATACTTACAGGGGGCGCGTATCAATCAGCCCCAGCATTTT. Full variable domain (remainder filled in from reference TRBV28 and TRBJ1-5): DVKVTQSSRYLVKRTGEKVFLECVQDMDHENMFWYRQDPGLGLRLIYFSYDVKMKEKGDIPEGYSVSREKKERFSLILESASTNQTSMYLCASSSYLQGARINQPQHFGDGTRLSIL.

This chain connects TRBV20-1 to TRBJ2-1; 8 nucleotides align to TRBD2. Germline V lookup: CDR1 DFQATT, CDR2 SNEGSKA (reference sequence). V dropped 3 bases and J dropped 5; count of bases not matched to a gene: 6. This CDR3 contains 14 residues. The CDR3 DNA follows: TGCAGTGCTAGTAGGCGGGAGGCTGACAATGAGCAGTTCTTC. Encoded protein: CSASRREADNEQFF.

V gene TRBV2 combines with J gene TRBJ2-1; unclear D gene. Trimming left V 7 bases short and J 9 bases short, with 13 bases between. Germline CDR1 SNHLY, CDR2 FYNNEI. There are 12 residues in the CDR3. The CDR3 reads CASNTRSVEQFF. CDR3 DNA sequence: TGTGCCAGCAATACAAGATCCGTTGAGCAGTTCTTC.

The chain joins TRBV7-2 to TRBJ1-4, with D tentatively TRBD1 (6 bases). Trimming left V 3 bases short and J 8 bases short, with 16 bases between. The CDR3 is 15 residues long. The germline CDR1 and CDR2 sequences are SGHTA and FQGNSA. CDR3 in DNA: TGTGCCAGCAGCTTCCTACAGGGAAGAGGCGAAAAACTGTTTTTT. This sequence encodes CASSFLQGRGEKLFF. Drawing the rest from reference TRBV7-2 and TRBJ1-4, the complete variable domain is GAGVSQSPSNKVTEKGKDVELRCDPISGHTALYWYRQSLGQGLEFLIYFQGNSAPDKSGLPSDRFSAERTGGSVSTLTIQRTQQEDSAVYLCASSFLQGRGEKLFFGSGTQLSVL.

The rearrangement links TRBV6-5 to TRBJ2-1; TRBD2 aligns across 13 bases. The ends lost 5 bases at V and 6 bases at J; junction bases unmatched: 1. CDR1 MNHEY and CDR2 SVGAGI come from the germline V gene. The length of the CDR3 is 14 residues. The CDR3 is CASSTSGRANEQFF. CDR3 DNA sequence: TGTGCCAGCAGTACTAGCGGGAGGGCCAATGAGCAGTTCTTC.

This chain connects TRBV5-1 to TRBJ1-1; D ambiguous. V lost 6 bases, J lost 6 bases, and 21 bases lay in between. Germline V gene data show CDR1 as SGHRS and CDR2 as YFSETQ. The CDR3 runs 15 residues. DNA of the CDR3: TGCGCCAGCACCCTGGAGCCGGGTTTGGTCGCTGAAGCTTTCTTT. Translated, it gives CASTLEPGLVAEAFF.

The chain joins TRBV11-3 to TRBJ2-2; no firm D call. The V end was cut by 0 bases, the J end by 7 bases, with 9 bases between. The CDR3 consists of 14 residues. Germline lookup yields CDR1 SGHNT and CDR2 YENEEA. CDR3 loop: CASSLERSVGELFF. The DNA for the CDR3 is TGTGCCAGCAGCTTAGAACGGTCGGTCGGGGAGCTGTTTTTT.

This sequence joins TRBV5-5 and TRBJ1-2; D may be TRBD1 (6 bases). CDR1 is SGHKS, CDR2 YYEKEE, per germline (reference sequence). This CDR3 region has 14 residues. V was clipped by 3 bases and J by 6 bases, with 15 bases between them. The CDR3 is CASSSGVGYHGYTF. The CDR3 nucleotides read TGTGCCAGCAGCTCAGGGGTTGGGTACCATGGCTACACCTTC.

The chain employs TRBV3-1 (or the pseudogene TRBV3-2) and TRBJ2-5; 8 bases match TRBD2. Per germline, CDR1 LGHDT and CDR2 YNNKEL (reference sequence). This CDR3 has 14 amino acids. The J segment lost 1 base and the V segment lost 4 bases, leaving 2 bases of the junction unmatched. CDR3 loop: CASSPGGGQETQYF. The CDR3 bases are TGTGCCAGCAGCCCCGGGGGGGGCCAAGAGACCCAGTACTTC.

V gene TRBV3-1 (or the pseudogene TRBV3-2) combines with J gene TRBJ1-3; TRBD1 aligns across 7 bases. V gave up 4 bases and J gave up 2 bases; unmatched junction bases: 2. CDR3 length: 14 amino acids. Looked up from germline, CDR1 is LGHDT and CDR2 is YNNKEL (reference sequence). For the CDR3, the DNA is TGTGCCAGCAGCCCCGGGACAGCTGGAAACACCATATATTTT. This encodes CASSPGTAGNTIYF.

The rearrangement uses TRBV4-3 and TRBJ1-6; tentatively, D is TRBD1 (5 bases). Germline-derived CDR1 and CDR2 are LGHNA and YSLEER. V was clipped by 4 bases and J by 2 bases, with 12 bases between them. The CDR3 has 16 residues. The CDR3 loop is CASSRFQGAYNSPLHF. The CDR3 region has the DNA TGCGCCAGCAGCCGATTCCAGGGTGCCTATAATTCACCCCTCCACTTT.